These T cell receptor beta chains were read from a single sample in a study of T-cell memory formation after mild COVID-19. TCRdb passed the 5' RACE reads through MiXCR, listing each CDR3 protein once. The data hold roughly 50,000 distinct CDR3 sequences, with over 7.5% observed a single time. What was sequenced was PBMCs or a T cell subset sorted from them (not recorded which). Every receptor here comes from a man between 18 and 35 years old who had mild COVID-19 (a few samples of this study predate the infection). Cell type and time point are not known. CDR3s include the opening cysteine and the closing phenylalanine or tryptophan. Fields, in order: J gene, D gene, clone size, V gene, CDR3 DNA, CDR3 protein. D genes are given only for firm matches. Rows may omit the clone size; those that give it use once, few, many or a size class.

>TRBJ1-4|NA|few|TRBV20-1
TGCAGTGCTAGTCCAGGCAATAATGAAAAACTGTTTTTT
CSASPGNNEKLFF
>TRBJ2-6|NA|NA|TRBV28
TGTGCCAGCAGTTTAAGCCCCCCTGGGGCCAACGTCCTGACTTTC
CASSLSPPGANVLTF
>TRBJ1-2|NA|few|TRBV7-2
TGTGCCAGCAGCTTTTCTACGACAGTCTCCTATGGCTACACCTTC
CASSFSTTVSYGYTF
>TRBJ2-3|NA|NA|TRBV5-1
TGCGCCAGCAGCTTGGGCCAGAACCAAGATACGCAGTATTTT
CASSLGQNQDTQYF
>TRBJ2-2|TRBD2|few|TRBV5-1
TGCGCCAGCAGCCCGCGGGGGGCCCAGAACACCGGGGAGCTGTTTTTT
CASSPRGAQNTGELFF
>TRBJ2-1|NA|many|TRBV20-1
TGCAGTGCTCGAAGCTACAATGAGCAGTTCTTC
CSARSYNEQFF
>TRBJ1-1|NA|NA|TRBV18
TGTGCTTCGGAGGGGCAAGATGAAGCTTTCTTT
CASEGQDEAFF
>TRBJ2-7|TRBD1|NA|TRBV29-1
TGCAGCGTTGAATTGGGGACAGGGGGGAGCGAGCAGTACTTC
CSVELGTGGSEQYF
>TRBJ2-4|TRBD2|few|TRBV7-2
TGTGCCAGCAGCTTAAGGGCTAGCGGGGGGGAGCAGTACTTC
CASSLRASGGEQYF
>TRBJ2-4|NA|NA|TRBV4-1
TGCGCCAGCAGCCAAGATTTAGGGCGGGCCGGCATTCAGTACTTC
CASSQDLGRAGIQYF
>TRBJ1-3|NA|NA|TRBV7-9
TGTGCCAGCAGCCAGGTTGGGAACACCATATATTTT
CASSQVGNTIYF
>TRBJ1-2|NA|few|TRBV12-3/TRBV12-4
TGTGCCAGCAGTACCCAGGGGCACTATGGCTACACCTTC
CASSTQGHYGYTF
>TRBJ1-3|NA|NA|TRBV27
TGTGCCAGCAGTTACAGCTCTGGAAACACCATATATTTT
CASSYSSGNTIYF
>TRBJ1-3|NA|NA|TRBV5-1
TGCGCCAGCAGCTTGGTAGGTCCTGGAAACACCATATATTTT
CASSLVGPGNTIYF
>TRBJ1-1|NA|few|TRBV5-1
TGCGCCAGCAGTTTTCAGGGTTTTCCGGCTTTCTTT
CASSFQGFPAFF
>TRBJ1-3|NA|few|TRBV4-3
TGCGCCAGCAGCCCTGACCCCCAGTCTGGTGGAAACACCATATATTTT
CASSPDPQSGGNTIYF
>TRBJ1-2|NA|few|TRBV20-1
TGCAGTGCTAGAGAACGGGTCTATGGCTACACCTTC
CSARERVYGYTF
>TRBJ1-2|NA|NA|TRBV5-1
TGCGCCAGCAGCCCCCCTACAGAGGCCTATGGCTACACCTTC
CASSPPTEAYGYTF